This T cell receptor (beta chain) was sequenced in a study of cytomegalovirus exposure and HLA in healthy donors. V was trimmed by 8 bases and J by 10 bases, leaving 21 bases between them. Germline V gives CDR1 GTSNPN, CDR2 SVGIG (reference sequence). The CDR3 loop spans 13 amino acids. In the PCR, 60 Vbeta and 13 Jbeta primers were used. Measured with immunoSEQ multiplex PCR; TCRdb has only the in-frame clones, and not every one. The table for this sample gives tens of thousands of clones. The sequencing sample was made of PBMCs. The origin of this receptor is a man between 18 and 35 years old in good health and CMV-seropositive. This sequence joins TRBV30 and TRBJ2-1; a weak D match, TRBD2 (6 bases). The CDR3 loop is CARGRLAVGEQFF. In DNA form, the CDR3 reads TGTGCCCGGGGGAGACTGGCTGTTGGGGAGCAGTTCTTC.